A single sample gave rise to the 20 T cell receptor beta chains below, sequenced in a study of OX40 agonist ivuxolimab in advanced cancers. TCRdb keeps only in-frame clones here, not all; method: immunoSEQ multiplex PCR. The sample lists 90,000 or so clones, roughly 90% occurring once. The source material was CD4+ or CD8+ T cells sorted from blood, sampled in a trial of the OX40 agonist ivuxolimab. The receptors were sampled from an adult with an advanced solid tumor such as melanoma, head and neck, liver or kidney cancer.

This sequence joins TRBV30 and TRBJ1-5; a weak D match, TRBD1 (5 bases). Deletions cut 4 bases from V and 4 bases from J, with 11 bases between. The germline V gene has CDR1 GTSNPN and CDR2 SVGIG (reference sequence). This CDR3 has 13 residues. This chain's CDR3 is CAWTGRGNQPQHF. The CDR3 DNA sequence: TGTGCCTGGACGGGGCGGGGGAATCAGCCCCAGCATTTT.

This sequence joins TRBV7-9 and TRBJ1-6, with D possibly matching TRBD1 (5 bases). CDR1 is SEHNR, CDR2 FQNEAQ, per germline (reference sequence). The V and J ends lost 4 bases and 10 bases respectively, with 11 bases between them. The CDR3 spans 13 residues. CDR3 protein: CASSSQGGSPLHF. CDR3 DNA sequence: TGTGCCAGCAGCTCCCAGGGAGGATCACCCCTCCACTTT.

The J gene is TRBJ2-3, the V gene TRBV27; 7 bases align to TRBD1. The CDR3 length is 16 residues. CDR1 and CDR2 (germline): MNHEY, SMNVEV (reference sequence). V gave up 5 bases and J gave up 2 bases; unmatched junction bases: 10. The CDR3 region is CASSPWDRMLTDTQYF. CDR3 sequence (DNA): TGTGCCAGCAGTCCATGGGACAGAATGCTCACAGATACGCAGTATTTT.

The rearrangement links TRBV6-5 to TRBJ1-5; no reliable D call. Germline V gives CDR1 MNHEY, CDR2 SVGAGI. V was trimmed by 0 bases and J by 3 bases, leaving 12 bases between them. The CDR3 is 16 amino acids. CDR3: CASSYSVSKPNQPQHF. The DNA of the CDR3 is TGTGCCAGCAGTTACTCGGTCAGCAAGCCCAATCAGCCCCAGCATTTT.

This clone was found once. The chain has TRBV5-1 and TRBJ2-4; D is perhaps TRBD1 (6 bases). Germline V gives CDR1 SGHRS, CDR2 YFSETQ. V lost 1 base and J 6 bases, leaving 14 bases between the germline ends. This CDR3 is 15 amino acids long. The CDR3 DNA sequence: TGCGCCAGCAGCTTGACCCAGGGGTTTCGAAACATTCAGTACTTC. The encoded protein is CASSLTQGFRNIQYF.

V and J are TRBV19 and TRBJ1-5; the D is unclear. The CDR3 is 12 residues long. V gave up 9 bases and J gave up 7 bases, with 13 bases separating them. Germline V gives CDR1 LNHDA, CDR2 SQIVND (reference sequence). CDR3 region: CARAPGLQPQHF. The CDR3 DNA reads TGTGCCAGAGCCCCGGGTTTACAGCCCCAGCATTTT.

The chain recombines TRBV6-1 with TRBJ1-2; no clear D. Trimming took 2 bases from V and 3 from J, leaving 13 bases between them. The CDR3 is made up of 15 amino acids. Germline CDR1 MNHNS, CDR2 SASEGT. This chain's CDR3 is CASSEPYTSDYGYTF. DNA for the CDR3: TGTGCCAGCAGTGAACCGTACACATCGGACTATGGCTACACCTTC.

The V gene is TRBV5-4, the J gene TRBJ2-3; 15 bases map to TRBD2. Germline V gene lookup returns CDR1 SGHNT and CDR2 YYREEE (reference sequence). The CDR3 sequence is 17 residues long. With 4 bases clipped from V and 6 bases from J, the junction kept 9 bases outside the gene matches. As DNA, the CDR3 is TGTGCCAGCAGCACCCAAGGACTAGCGGGAGGGCCGGATACGCAGTATTTT. It yields the protein CASSTQGLAGGPDTQYF.

The chain recombines TRBV5-1 with TRBJ2-3; weak D call: TRBD2 (6 bases). The germline V and J ends were trimmed by 4 bases and 3 bases, with 15 bases remaining between them. The CDR3 has 15 amino acids. Germline CDR1 is SGHRS and CDR2 is YFSETQ. The CDR3 loop is CASSQAGPGTDTQYF. For the CDR3, the DNA is TGCGCCAGCAGCCAAGCGGGTCCCGGAACAGATACGCAGTATTTT.

The genes are TRBV4-1 and TRBJ2-1; 13 nucleotides agree with TRBD2. The CDR3 loop spans 20 amino acids. Per germline, CDR1 MGHRA and CDR2 YSYEKL. Trimming removed 2 bases from V and 1 base from J; junction bases left unmatched: 11. The CDR3 reads CASSQIPGLAGSGSYNEQFF. The CDR3, as DNA: TGCGCCAGCAGCCAAATACCGGGACTAGCGGGATCGGGATCCTACAATGAGCAGTTCTTC.

The chain uses TRBV5-1 and TRBJ2-3; the match to TRBD2 covers 12 bases. CDR1 is SGHRS and CDR2 is YFSETQ in the germline V gene. The CDR3 sequence is 16 residues long. The junction had 3 bases not matched to a gene; V was cut back by 0 bases and J by 4 bases. Here the CDR3 DNA reads TGCGCCAGCAGCTTGGGACTAGCGGGAGTGGCAGATACGCAGTATTTT. This translates into CASSLGLAGVADTQYF.

The chain carries TRBV2 and TRBJ2-5; D gene ambiguous. Trimming took 8 bases from V and 2 from J, leaving 6 bases between them. CDR3 length: 11 amino acids. Germline V CDR1 and CDR2: SNHLY, FYNNEI. The CDR3 protein is CASRNQETQYF. Written as DNA, the CDR3 is TGTGCCAGCCGGAATCAAGAGACCCAGTACTTC.

The chain has TRBV28 and TRBJ1-5, with a tentative D call TRBD1 (6 bases). The germline CDR1 and CDR2 sequences are MDHEN and SYDVKM. Trimming removed 3 bases from V and 0 bases from J, with 9 bases in between. The CDR3 length is 15 residues. The CDR3 here is CASSFGTNSNQPQHF. CDR3 nucleotides: TGTGCCAGCAGTTTTGGGACAAATAGCAATCAGCCCCAGCATTTT.

The chain is built from TRBV6-5 and TRBJ2-2; no definite D call. Trimming took off 6 bases at V and 3 bases at J, with 5 bases between the two ends. Looked up from germline, CDR1 is MNHEY and CDR2 is SVGAGI. The CDR3 contains 12 residues. CDR3 DNA sequence: TGTGCCAGCAGCATCGACACCGGGGAGCTGTTTTTT. It specifies CASSIDTGELFF.

V usage is TRBV5-1 and J usage is TRBJ1-1; the D gene is possibly TRBD1 (6 bases). The length of the CDR3 is 12 residues. V was clipped by 3 bases and J by 4 bases, with 7 bases between them. CDR1 is SGHRS and CDR2 is YFSETQ in the germline V gene. Written as DNA, the CDR3 is TGCGCCAGCAGCTCAGGGGTCACTGAAGCTTTCTTT. The encoded protein is CASSSGVTEAFF.

This CDR3 is CASSYYTGSYEQYF. DNA for the CDR3: TGTGCCAGCAGTTACTATACGGGTTCCTACGAGCAGTACTTC. The rearrangement uses TRBV6-6 and TRBJ2-7; D gene uncertain. Germline V gives CDR1 MNHNY, CDR2 SVGAGI (reference sequence). The CDR3 consists of 14 residues. Trimming stripped 1 base from V and 1 base from J, with 8 bases between.

This chain joins TRBV9 and TRBJ1-1; a weak D match, TRBD1 (5 bases). The CDR3 length is 14 residues. Looked up from germline, CDR1 is SGDLS and CDR2 is YYNGEE. Trimming pared 4 bases from V and 7 bases from J, leaving 17 bases between. The CDR3 here is CASSPRSGAREAFF. The CDR3 DNA reads TGTGCCAGCAGCCCTCGGTCCGGGGCACGTGAAGCTTTCTTT.

The chain carries TRBV7-3 and TRBJ2-1, with a tentative D call TRBD1 (5 bases). Germline CDR1 reads SGHTA; CDR2 reads FQGTGA. The ends were cut back, 2 bases at V and 8 bases at J, with 19 bases in the middle. The CDR3 loop spans 16 amino acids. Written as DNA, the CDR3 is TGTGCCAGCAGCTTAGATTTTGCAGGGCGTAGAGATGAGCAGTTCTTC. It is translated as CASSLDFAGRRDEQFF. The full variable domain, completed using reference TRBV7-3 and TRBJ2-1, is GAGVSQTPSNKVTEKGKYVELRCDPISGHTALYWYRQSLGQGPEFLIYFQGTGAADDSGLPNDRFFAVRPEGSVSTLKIQRTERGDSAVYLCASSLDFAGRRDEQFFGPGTRLTVL.

The rearrangement links TRBV28 to TRBJ2-7; 8 bases align to TRBD1. The J segment lost 7 bases and the V segment lost 2 bases, leaving 7 bases of the junction unmatched. Per the germline V gene, CDR1 is MDHEN and CDR2 is SYDVKM. The CDR3 has 14 amino acids. The CDR3 region is CASSLGTGSEEQYF. Here the CDR3 DNA reads TGTGCCAGCAGTTTAGGGACAGGATCGGAGGAGCAGTACTTC.

The chain combines TRBV4-1 with TRBJ1-6, with 12 bases that match TRBD1. V shed 1 base and J 9 bases; nucleotides not matched to a gene: 4. CDR1 and CDR2 from the germline V gene are MGHRA and YSYEKL. The CDR3 length is 16 residues. CDR3 sequence: CASSQGRGQGASPLHF. CDR3 sequence (DNA): TGCGCCAGCAGCCAAGGCAGGGGACAGGGGGCTTCACCCCTCCACTTT.